The 27 T cell receptor beta chains reported below all come from one sample, sequenced in a study of T cells expressing NK-cell markers. With the 5' RACE reads reprocessed, TCRdb shows one record per CDR3 protein and no DNA. This sample lists roughly 450,000 distinct CDR3 sequences; its ten largest clones have more than 1.4%. Material for sequencing was blood T cells: a sorted CD56 or NKG2C T cell subset, CD4+ or CD8+ T cells, or bulk PBMC T cells (not recorded which). The receptors here all came from a woman aged 45 to 65 in good health.

The chain employs TRBV10-2 and TRBJ2-7. CDR1 is WSHSY and CDR2 is SAAADI in the germline V gene. This CDR3 has 12 amino acids. CDR3 amino acids: CATRMAAYEQYF.

The rearrangement uses TRBV4-1 and TRBJ2-5. This CDR3 is 14 amino acids long. Germline V CDR1 and CDR2: MGHRA, YSYEKL. CDR3 protein: CASSQDTGRETQYF.

The V call is TRBV12-3 or TRBV12-4, the J call TRBJ2-3. This CDR3 has 15 residues. This CDR3 is CASSFLAIYTDTQYF.

The V and J genes are TRBV3-1 and TRBJ1-5. Germline V gene sequence: CDR1 LGHDT, CDR2 YNNKEL (reference sequence). The CDR3 loop spans 13 amino acids. Here the CDR3 reads CASSQGVNQPQHF.

This chain links TRBV7-2 with TRBJ2-1; TCRdb's assignment of TRBD1 cannot be checked, as there is no DNA. The CDR3 loop spans 16 amino acids. Germline V CDR1 and CDR2: SGHTA, FQGNSA. The CDR3 reads CASSLAGGTGYNEQFF.

The chain joins TRBV12-3 or TRBV12-4 to TRBJ2-7. The CDR3 extends over 12 amino acids. This CDR3 reads CASSQTTYEQYF.

The V gene is TRBV25-1, the J gene TRBJ1-5; absent DNA, TCRdb's TRBD1 call cannot be checked. CDR1 is MGHDK and CDR2 is SYGVNS in the germline V gene. There are 13 residues in the CDR3. The CDR3 here is CASSEADRGPQHF.

This chain uses TRBV6-5 with TRBJ2-5; the TCRdb D gene call, TRBD1, has no DNA to confirm it. The CDR3 extends over 15 amino acids. CDR1 is MNHEY, CDR2 SVGAGI, per germline. The chain's CDR3 is CASSPTQGVGETQYF.

The chain employs TRBV12-5 and TRBJ2-1. The CDR3 is 16 amino acids. Germline V lookup: CDR1 LGHNT, CDR2 FRNRAP. CDR3 residues: CASGLVAGSSYNEQFF.

The chain carries TRBV9 and TRBJ1-3. CDR1 SGDLS and CDR2 YYNGEE come from the germline V gene. There are 14 residues in the CDR3. CDR3 residues: CASSVGRALNTIYF. The full variable domain, with the rest looked up from reference TRBV9 and TRBJ1-3, is DSGVTQTPKHLITATGQRVTLRCSPRSGDLSVYWYQQSLDQGLQFLIQYYNGEERAKGNILERFSAQQFPDLHSELNLSSLELGDSALYFCASSVGRALNTIYFGEGSWLTVV.

This sequence joins TRBV5-1 and TRBJ2-1; TCRdb selects TRBD2, and the lack of DNA leaves this call unchecked. Germline CDR1 SGHRS, CDR2 YFSETQ. The CDR3 is made up of 14 amino acids. CDR3 residues: CASSLREIDNEQFF. Full variable domain (remainder filled in from reference TRBV5-1 and TRBJ2-1): KAGVTQTPRYLIKTRGQQVTLSCSPISGHRSVSWYQQTPGQGLQFLFEYFSETQRNKGNFPGRFSGRQFSNSRSEMNVSTLELGDSALYLCASSLREIDNEQFFGPGTRLTVL.

The J gene is TRBJ2-1, the V gene TRBV18; TCRdb proposes TRBD1, but this gene call is untestable without DNA. The germline V gene has CDR1 KGHSH and CDR2 LQKENI. This CDR3 is built from 14 residues. CDR3 loop: CASSPGAASNEQFF.

The chain couples TRBV19 to TRBJ2-7; without DNA, the TCRdb call of TRBD1 cannot be checked. Germline CDR1 is LNHDA and CDR2 is SQIVND (reference sequence). This CDR3 has 16 residues. The CDR3 here is CASSPGWGQGSHEQYF. The variable domain in full, with the rest retrieved from reference TRBV19 and TRBJ2-7, is DGGITQSPKYLFRKEGQNVTLSCEQNLNHDAMYWYRQDPGQGLRLIYYSQIVNDFQKGDIAEGYSVSREKKESFPLTVTSAQKNPTAFYLCASSPGWGQGSHEQYFGPGTRLTVT.

J is TRBJ2-3 and V is TRBV5-1; the D gene TCRdb calls, TRBD2, cannot be checked with no DNA. Germline CDR1 and CDR2: SGHRS and YFSETQ. This CDR3 contains 17 residues. This chain's CDR3 is CASSSAFGGPSTDTQYF.

V is TRBV5-1 and J is TRBJ2-7; TCRdb's D gene call, TRBD1, goes unchecked for lack of DNA. CDR1 SGHRS and CDR2 YFSETQ come from the germline V gene. The CDR3 length is 15 residues. The chain's CDR3 is CASSLAGAPQSEQYF.

The J gene is TRBJ2-3, the V gene TRBV27; TCRdb returns TRBD2, unconfirmable since there is no DNA. The CDR3 extends over 15 amino acids. From germline, CDR1 is MNHEY and CDR2 SMNVEV (reference sequence). Here the CDR3 reads CASAWAGSSTDTQYF.

V gene TRBV30 combines with J gene TRBJ2-5; there is no DNA to check the TCRdb D call of TRBD1. Germline V gene data show CDR1 as GTSNPN and CDR2 as SVGIG (reference sequence). The CDR3 spans 13 residues. This CDR3 is CAWSRNSGETQYF.

V usage is TRBV29-1 and J usage is TRBJ1-1. This CDR3 spans 14 amino acids. Per the germline V gene, CDR1 is SQVTM and CDR2 is ANQGSEA. CDR3 region: CSVEAGPPRDEAFF.

This chain joins TRBV30 and TRBJ2-2. The CDR3 extends over 16 amino acids. CDR1 GTSNPN and CDR2 SVGIG come from the germline V gene (reference sequence). CDR3 amino acids: CAWSVLGSTNTGELFF.

V and J are TRBV10-3 and TRBJ2-7; TCRdb reports TRBD1, a call that lacks DNA to check it against. Germline assignment: CDR1 ENHRY and CDR2 SYGVKD. The CDR3 length is 13 residues. The CDR3 here is CAIRSGAGYEQYF.

The genes are TRBV19 and TRBJ1-2; there is no DNA to check the TCRdb D call of TRBD1. The CDR3 totals 15 residues. The V gene's germline CDR1 is LNHDA and CDR2 SQIVND (reference sequence). The CDR3 loop reads CASIDPAGGNYGYTF.

This CDR3 is CASSPKPQLAGGDEQFF. The V call is TRBV2, the J call TRBJ2-1; TCRdb lists TRBD2, though no DNA is available to test this call. The CDR3 sequence is 17 residues long. The germline V gene encodes CDR1 SNHLY and CDR2 FYNNEI.

This chain uses TRBV4-2 with TRBJ2-1; TCRdb indicates TRBD2, and absent DNA this call remains unverified. Germline CDR1 is LGHNA and CDR2 is YNFKEQ. The CDR3 totals 17 residues. The CDR3 is CASSQDGLAASYNEQFF.

This chain uses TRBV7-3 with TRBJ2-4; TCRdb lists TRBD1, though no DNA is available to test this call. The CDR3 has 16 residues. The germline V gene has CDR1 SGHTA and CDR2 FQGTGA. CDR3 residues: CASSPGGHYPGDIQYF.

This rearrangement joins TRBV10-3 to TRBJ2-1; TCRdb indicates TRBD2, and absent DNA this call remains unverified. The CDR3 runs to 13 residues. Germline CDR1 ENHRY, CDR2 SYGVKD. CDR3 residues: CAISAAGMGEQFF.

This chain joins TRBV12-3 or TRBV12-4 and TRBJ2-2; TCRdb's D call, TRBD1, is unchecked because there is no DNA. The CDR3 runs to 15 residues. CDR3 region: CASRVTGLDTGELFF.

The V gene is TRBV9, the J gene TRBJ2-1. This CDR3 contains 15 residues. Germline values: CDR1 SGDLS, CDR2 YYNGEE. The CDR3 protein is CASSPTMGSYNEQFF.